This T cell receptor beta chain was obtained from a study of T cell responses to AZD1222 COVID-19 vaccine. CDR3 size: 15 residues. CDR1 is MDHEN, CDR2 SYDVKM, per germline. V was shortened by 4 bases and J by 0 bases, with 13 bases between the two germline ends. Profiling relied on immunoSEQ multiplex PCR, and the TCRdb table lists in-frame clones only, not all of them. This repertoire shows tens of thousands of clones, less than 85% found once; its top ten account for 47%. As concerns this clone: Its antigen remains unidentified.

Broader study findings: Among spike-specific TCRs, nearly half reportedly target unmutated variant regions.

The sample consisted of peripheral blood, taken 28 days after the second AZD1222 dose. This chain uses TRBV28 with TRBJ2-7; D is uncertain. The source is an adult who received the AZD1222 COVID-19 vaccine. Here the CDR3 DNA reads TGTGCCAGCAGTTCTCCTTCTGACCGCTCCTACGAGCAGTACTTC. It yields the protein CASSSPSDRSYEQYF.